Reported below is one T cell receptor (beta chain). The CDR3 is 16 amino acids. Trimming cost V 1 base and J 0 bases, with 11 bases left between them. CDR1 is SGHRS, CDR2 YFSETQ, per germline. This entry is derived from a study of control samples from healthy donors and cancer patients. Here immunoSEQ multiplex PCR was the method, and the copy in TCRdb shows in-frame clones only, minus some. The top ten hold about 10% of the sample, which has some 140,000 clones, 92% seen once. What was sequenced was blood. The receptor was derived from a young man in good health. The chain links TRBV5-1 to TRBJ1-3; D not certain. CDR3 DNA: TGCGCCAGCAGCTTGCTCGCGAGGGCCTCTGGAAACACCATATATTTT. This codes for CASSLLARASGNTIYF. The full variable domain, rest sourced from reference TRBV5-1 and TRBJ1-3, is KAGVTQTPRYLIKTRGQQVTLSCSPISGHRSVSWYQQTPGQGLQFLFEYFSETQRNKGNFPGRFSGRQFSNSRSEMNVSTLELGDSALYLCASSLLARASGNTIYFGEGSWLTVV.